These 16 T cell receptor beta chains originate from one sample sequenced in a study of T cells after yellow fever vaccination. TCRdb re-called the 5' RACE reads with MiXCR, one entry per CDR3 protein. The profile shows over 70,000 distinct CDR3 sequences, approximately 7.5% of them singletons. This specimen consisted of CD8+ T cells sorted from PBMCs, obtained on the day of the yellow fever booster vaccination. These receptors originate from a man between 25 and 39 years old who received the YFV17D yellow fever vaccine.

The genes are TRBV12-3 or TRBV12-4 and TRBJ2-5; TRBD2 might be the D (6 bases). V was trimmed by 3 bases and J by 5 bases, leaving 13 bases between them. There are 14 residues in the CDR3. This CDR3 is CASSLARGYETQYF. The CDR3 nucleotides read TGTGCCAGCAGTTTGGCGCGGGGCTACGAGACCCAGTACTTC.

This clonotype was recorded many times. This sequence joins TRBV20-1 and TRBJ2-7, with 8 bases aligning to TRBD1. CDR1 and CDR2 from the germline V gene are DFQATT and SNEGSKA (reference sequence). V trimming: 5 bases; J trimming: 11 bases; junction bases outside the gene matches: 5. The CDR3 has 10 amino acids. The CDR3 loop reads CSAQGAEKYF. The CDR3 bases are TGCAGTGCTCAGGGGGCGGAGAAGTACTTC.

This clonotype was seen a handful of times. The junction differs from germline at one of its ends, possibly a read error. The chain uses TRBV10-3 and TRBJ2-7, with 7 bases identical to TRBD1. The CDR3 spans 14 residues. Germline CDR1 ENHRY, CDR2 SYGVKD. CDR3 sequence: CAISESTGQGDGHF. As DNA, the CDR3 is TGTGCCATCAGTGAGTCGACCGGGCAGGGGGATGGGCACTTC.

This clonotype occurred many times. The chain carries TRBV16 and TRBJ2-3; maybe TRBD2 (5 bases). V was clipped by 4 bases and J by 2 bases, with 10 bases between them. The length of the CDR3 is 14 residues. The germline V gene has CDR1 KGHSY and CDR2 FQNENV. The CDR3 bases are TGTGCCAGCAGCCTGAGCGGATACACAGATACGCAGTATTTT. It encodes CASSLSGYTDTQYF.

In this sample, this clonotype is medium-sized. The rearrangement joins TRBV27 to TRBJ2-5; 10 bases are shared with TRBD2. The CDR3 totals 15 residues. V lost 5 bases and J lost 5; bases outside the gene matches: 8. The germline V gene encodes CDR1 MNHEY and CDR2 SMNVEV (reference sequence). The DNA for the CDR3 is TGTGCCAGCAGTCCCCCGCTAGCGGGAGTGGAGACCCAGTACTTC. Protein product: CASSPPLAGVETQYF.

A few counts support this clonotype. The V and J genes are TRBV10-3 and TRBJ2-5, with D possibly being TRBD2 (5 bases). Germline V gene lookup returns CDR1 ENHRY and CDR2 SYGVKD. Trimming cost V 4 bases and J 0 bases, with 9 bases left between them. CDR3 size: 14 residues. The CDR3 sequence: CAISAASNQETQYF. CDR3 DNA: TGTGCCATCAGTGCAGCTAGCAACCAAGAGACCCAGTACTTC.

This clonotype was detected a few times. V is TRBV14 and J is TRBJ1-2; tentatively, D is TRBD1 (6 bases). Trimming cost V 0 bases and J 7 bases, with 15 bases left between them. The CDR3 runs to 15 residues. Germline V gene data show CDR1 as SGHDN and CDR2 as FVKESK. In nucleotides, the CDR3 is TGTGCCAGCAGCCAAGATGTACAGGGAAGCGGTGGCTACACCTTC. Its protein is CASSQDVQGSGGYTF.

About this clonotype: One junction end disagrees with the germline gene, perhaps due to a read error. The CDR3 loop is CVSSLGSGSSYNEQFF. CDR3 nucleotides: TGCGTCAGCAGCTTGGGGTCAGGGAGCTCCTACAATGAGCAGTTCTTC. The chain uses TRBV5-1 and TRBJ2-1; the D gene could be TRBD1 or TRBD2 (5 bases each). This CDR3 is built from 16 residues. Germline loops: CDR1 SGHRS, CDR2 YFSETQ.

V is TRBV20-1 and J is TRBJ2-1; D might be TRBD2 (5 bases). Germline V gene lookup returns CDR1 DFQATT and CDR2 SNEGSKA (reference sequence). V shed 0 bases and J shed 8 bases, with 17 bases lying between them. This CDR3 region has 15 residues. In DNA form, the CDR3 reads TGCAGTGCTAGAGATCTCAGGACTGAGTACCATGAGCAGTTCTTC. Translating it yields CSARDLRTEYHEQFF.

A few counts support this clonotype. This rearrangement joins TRBV20-1 to TRBJ1-1; no clear D gene. CDR3 size: 13 residues. V was shortened by 5 bases and J by 0 bases, with 10 bases between the two germline ends. Looked up from germline, CDR1 is DFQATT and CDR2 is SNEGSKA (reference sequence). For the CDR3, the DNA is TGCAGTGCTCCACCTTTCATGAACACTGAAGCTTTCTTT. Its translation is CSAPPFMNTEAFF.

The table lists this clonotype with a few counts. Compared with germline, one end of the junction differs, possibly owing to a read error. The chain carries TRBV6-2 or TRBV6-3 and TRBJ2-1, with D possibly matching TRBD2 (6 bases). This CDR3 comprises 15 residues. Per the germline V gene, CDR1 is MNHEY and CDR2 is SVGEGT. CDR3 residues: CASSPGDGTYNEQFF. CDR3 bases: TGTGCAAGCAGCCCGGGGGACGGAACCTACAATGAGCAGTTCTTC.

This clonotype was seen only a few times. The V gene is TRBV27, the J gene TRBJ2-7; 7 bases agree with TRBD2. Germline V lookup: CDR1 MNHEY, CDR2 SMNVEV (reference sequence). The CDR3 extends over 16 amino acids. Trimming removed 3 bases from V and 8 bases from J; junction bases left unmatched: 16. CDR3 region: CASSLLLGGPLLKQYF. The CDR3 nucleotides read TGTGCCAGCAGTTTGCTTCTGGGAGGGCCACTCCTAAAGCAGTACTTC.

Concerning this clonotype itself: This may come from a read error, since a much larger clone is one base off. This chain links TRBV20-1 with TRBJ2-3; TRBD2 agrees at 8 bases. The length of the CDR3 is 18 residues. The V gene's germline CDR1 is DFQATT and CDR2 SNEGSKA (reference sequence). The CDR3 nucleotides read TGCACTGCTAGAAATGGGGTAGCGGGACCCCGCGTAACAGATACGCAGTATTTT. Its protein product is CTARNGVAGPRVTDTQYF.

The rearrangement joins TRBV27 to TRBJ2-7; the D gene is possibly TRBD1 (6 bases). Trimming shortened V by 5 bases and J by 5 bases, and 13 bases separated the two germline ends. The germline gives CDR1 MNHEY, CDR2 SMNVEV (reference sequence). The CDR3 loop spans 13 amino acids. This CDR3 is CASSHSDRHEQYF. The DNA for the CDR3 is TGTGCCAGCAGTCACTCCGACAGGCACGAGCAGTACTTC.

This clonotype was counted at least ten times. The chain couples TRBV6-5 to TRBJ2-1; TRBD2 matches 8 bases. Germline CDR1 MNHEY, CDR2 SVGAGI. The ends lost 3 bases at V and 7 bases at J; junction bases unmatched: 2. The CDR3 has 13 residues. The CDR3 loop is CASSYRGGNEQFF. DNA for the CDR3: TGTGCCAGCAGTTATCGGGGGGGTAATGAGCAGTTCTTC.

This clonotype came up many times. The chain carries TRBV28 and TRBJ2-6; tentative D call: TRBD1 (6 bases). V dropped 3 bases and J dropped 11 bases, with 14 bases sitting between them. The V gene's germline CDR1 is MDHEN and CDR2 SYDVKM. The CDR3 loop spans 14 amino acids. The CDR3 DNA is TGTGCCAGCAGTTTCCTACAGGGTACAGACGTCCTGACTTTC. It translates to CASSFLQGTDVLTF. Full variable domain (rest looked up from reference TRBV28 and TRBJ2-6): DVKVTQSSRYLVKRTGEKVFLECVQDMDHENMFWYRQDPGLGLRLIYFSYDVKMKEKGDIPEGYSVSREKKERFSLILESASTNQTSMYLCASSFLQGTDVLTFGAGSRLTVL.